This is a list of T cell receptor beta chains from one sample in a study of T cells in Graves' hyperthyroidism and ophthalmopathy. Each CDR3 protein is one row after TCRdb ran MiXCR on the multiplex PCR reads. The table records some 500,000 distinct CDR3 sequences, 24% of them present only once. The sample was blood. These receptors came from a woman in her twenties or thirties with Graves' ophthalmopathy. CDR3s include the opening cysteine and the closing phenylalanine or tryptophan. The D gene is left open where the match is weak. Clone sizes are given selectively: once, few, many, or a class where the clone is expanded.

cdr3_aa cdr3_nt j_call d_call clone_size v_call
CASSPPIGPDGYTF TGTGCCAGCTCACCACCAATCGGTCCTGATGGCTACACCTTC TRBJ1-2 - - TRBV18
CASSRLPRGGSYEQYF TGTGCCAGCAGCCGATTGCCTCGGGGGGGATCCTACGAGCAGTACTTC TRBJ2-7 TRBD2 few TRBV7-9
CASSLTVQGGRSEQYF TGCGCCAGCAGCTTGACTGTGCAGGGGGGCAGGAGCGAGCAGTACTTC TRBJ2-7 - many TRBV5-1
CASSVGGDGNQPQHF TGTGCCAGCAGCGTAGGAGGGGATGGCAATCAGCCCCAGCATTTT TRBJ1-5 - - TRBV9
CASSDSDRGYEQYF TGTGCCAGCAGTGACTCGGACAGGGGATACGAGCAGTACTTC TRBJ2-7 TRBD1 many TRBV6-5
CASNGRAADQPQHF TGTGCCAGCAATGGCAGGGCAGCAGATCAGCCCCAGCATTTT TRBJ1-5 - many TRBV6-2/TRBV6-3
CSARDRDPVETQYF TGCAGTGCTAGAGATCGTGACCCCGTGGAGACCCAGTACTTC TRBJ2-5 - many TRBV20-1
CASRTDRGHNGYTF TGTGCCAGCAGAACTGACAGGGGGCATAATGGCTACACCTTC TRBJ1-2 TRBD1 many TRBV9
CAWSVGAPETQYF TGTGCCTGGAGTGTAGGGGCCCCGGAGACCCAGTACTTC TRBJ2-5 - - TRBV30
CASRNEFANEKLFF TGTGCCAGCCGAAACGAGTTTGCTAATGAAAAACTGTTTTTT TRBJ1-4 - many TRBV6-5
CASSFIEGNTIYF TGTGCCAGCAGTTTTATCGAGGGAAACACCATATATTTT TRBJ1-3 - many TRBV12-3/TRBV12-4
CATKQGHGYTF TGTGCCACTAAACAGGGACATGGCTACACCTTC TRBJ1-2 - many TRBV19
CASTPHWDTYEQYF TGTGCCAGCACCCCCCATTGGGACACCTACGAGCAGTACTTC TRBJ2-7 - many TRBV28
CASSFSWDREIWSSYEQYF TGTGCCAGCAGCTTCTCTTGGGACAGGGAGATTTGGAGCTCCTACGAGCAGTACTTC TRBJ2-7 TRBD1 - TRBV13
CSARDRRNQPQHF TGCAGTGCTAGAGATAGGCGGAATCAGCCCCAGCATTTT TRBJ1-5 - - TRBV20-1
CASSYITQNDSYEQYF TGTGCCAGCAGTTACATAACCCAAAACGACTCCTACGAGCAGTACTTC TRBJ2-7 - many TRBV6-8
CAWSRHPYEQYF TGTGCCTGGAGTAGGCATCCCTACGAGCAGTACTTC TRBJ2-7 - many TRBV30
CASSVEPGTNYGYTF TGTGCCAGCAGCGTAGAACCGGGTACGAACTATGGCTACACCTTC TRBJ1-2 - - TRBV9
CASSLRVGGNTEAFF TGTGCCAGCAGTTTACGGGTTGGGGGGAACACTGAAGCTTTCTTT TRBJ1-1 - many TRBV12-3/TRBV12-4
CASSRGQVSYEQYF TGTGCCAGCAGCCGGGGACAAGTCTCCTACGAGCAGTACTTC TRBJ2-7 - many TRBV12-3/TRBV12-4
CASSYPRDRGLNTGELWF TGTGCCAGCAGTTACCCCCGCGACAGGGGGCTTAACACCGGGGAGCTGTGGTTT TRBJ2-2 TRBD1 - TRBV6-2/TRBV6-3
CASSERTHEQYF TGTGCCAGCAGTGAGCGGACACACGAGCAGTACTTC TRBJ2-7 - many TRBV6-1
CASSPNREGPANYGYTF TGTGCCAGCTCACCAAACCGGGAGGGGCCCGCTAACTATGGCTACACCTTC TRBJ1-2 - few TRBV18
CASTPGLYGYTF TGTGCCAGCACCCCCGGCTTGTATGGCTACACCTTC TRBJ1-2 - many TRBV12-3/TRBV12-4
CASIERESTEAFF TGTGCCAGCATCGAGCGCGAATCGACTGAAGCTTTCTTT TRBJ1-1 - many TRBV2
CASTDGRKNTEAFF TGTGCCAGTACCGACGGACGGAAGAACACTGAAGCTTTCTTT TRBJ1-1 - many TRBV19
CASSQDLAGANVLTF TGTGCCAGCAGCCAGGACCTGGCTGGGGCCAACGTCCTGACTTTC TRBJ2-6 - - TRBV16
CASSRGGLKSYEQYF TGTGCCAGCAGCCGCGGGGGCCTTAAATCCTACGAGCAGTACTTC TRBJ2-7 - few TRBV3-1
CASSVSGTQETQYF TGTGCCAGCAGCGTTTCCGGGACCCAAGAGACCCAGTACTTC TRBJ2-5 - - TRBV9
CASSYSGQNYEQYF TGTGCCAGCAGTTACTCGGGACAGAACTACGAGCAGTACTTC TRBJ2-7 TRBD1 many TRBV6-2/TRBV6-3
CASSSSDTLGLGYTF TGTGCCAGCAGTTCCTCAGACACGTTGGGGCTTGGCTACACCTTC TRBJ1-2 - - TRBV27
CASTEDRSTEAFF TGTGCCAGCACCGAGGACAGGAGCACTGAAGCTTTCTTT TRBJ1-1 TRBD1 - TRBV2
CATRDGNQETQYF TGTGCCACACGGGACGGTAACCAAGAGACCCAGTACTTC TRBJ2-5 - many TRBV10-3
CASSHAPGIAFRGYTF TGCGCCAGCAGCCATGCCCCCGGGATCGCATTTCGTGGCTACACCTTC TRBJ1-2 - many TRBV4-3
CASSILSAFGNTEAFF TGTGCCAGTAGTATTTTGTCGGCCTTTGGAAACACTGAAGCTTTCTTT TRBJ1-1 - few TRBV19